Reported below is one T cell receptor beta chain. Germline V lookup: CDR1 KGHSH, CDR2 LQKENI. CDR3 length equals 13 residues. Trimming removed 1 base at V and 6 bases at J, with 10 bases between. The entry originates in a study of control samples from healthy donors and cancer patients. Generated by immunoSEQ multiplex PCR, the TCRdb table keeps only in-frame clones and is missing some. Among about 120,000 clones, more than 75% were seen once, and the ten largest hold 2.3%. This receptor was taken from a woman in her 70s in good health. This chain uses TRBV18 with TRBJ2-7, with D unresolved. Sequenced input: blood. The CDR3 loop reads CASSPQAQVEQYF. In DNA, the CDR3 is TGTGCCAGCTCACCACAGGCTCAGGTCGAGCAGTACTTC.